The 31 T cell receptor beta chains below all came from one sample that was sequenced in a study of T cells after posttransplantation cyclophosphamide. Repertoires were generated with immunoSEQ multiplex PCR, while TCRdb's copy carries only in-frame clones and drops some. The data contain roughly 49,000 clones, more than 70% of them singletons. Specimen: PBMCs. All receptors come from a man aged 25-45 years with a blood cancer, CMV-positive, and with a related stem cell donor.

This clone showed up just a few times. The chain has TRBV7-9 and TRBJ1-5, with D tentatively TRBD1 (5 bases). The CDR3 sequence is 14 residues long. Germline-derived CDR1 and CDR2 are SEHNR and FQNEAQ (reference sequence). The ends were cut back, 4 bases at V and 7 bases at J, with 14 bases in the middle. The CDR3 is CASSWDSEDQPQHF. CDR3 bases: TGTGCCAGCAGCTGGGACTCAGAGGACCAGCCCCAGCATTTT.

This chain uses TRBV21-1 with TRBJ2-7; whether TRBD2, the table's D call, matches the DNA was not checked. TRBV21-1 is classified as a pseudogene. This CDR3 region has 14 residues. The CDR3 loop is CASSVHGISYEQYF. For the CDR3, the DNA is TGTGCCAGCAGCGTCCACGGGATCTCCTACGAGCAGTACTTC.

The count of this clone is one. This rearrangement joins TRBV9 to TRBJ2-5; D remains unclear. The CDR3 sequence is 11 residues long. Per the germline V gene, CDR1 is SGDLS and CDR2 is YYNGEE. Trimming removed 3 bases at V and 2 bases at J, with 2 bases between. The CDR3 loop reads CASSAQETQYF. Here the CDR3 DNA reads TGTGCCAGCAGCGCACAAGAGACCCAGTACTTC.

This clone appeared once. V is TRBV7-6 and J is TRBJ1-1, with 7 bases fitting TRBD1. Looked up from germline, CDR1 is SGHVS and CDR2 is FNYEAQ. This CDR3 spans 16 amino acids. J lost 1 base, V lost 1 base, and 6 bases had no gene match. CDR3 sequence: CASSLGIGGANTEAFF. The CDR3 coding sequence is TGTGCCAGCAGCTTAGGTATAGGGGGCGCGAACACTGAAGCTTTCTTT.

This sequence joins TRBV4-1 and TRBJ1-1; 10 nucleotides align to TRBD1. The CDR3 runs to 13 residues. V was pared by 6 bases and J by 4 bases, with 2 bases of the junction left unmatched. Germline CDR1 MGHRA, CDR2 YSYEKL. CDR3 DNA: TGCGCCAGCAGGGGACAGGGGTTCACTGAAGCTTTCTTT. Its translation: CASRGQGFTEAFF.

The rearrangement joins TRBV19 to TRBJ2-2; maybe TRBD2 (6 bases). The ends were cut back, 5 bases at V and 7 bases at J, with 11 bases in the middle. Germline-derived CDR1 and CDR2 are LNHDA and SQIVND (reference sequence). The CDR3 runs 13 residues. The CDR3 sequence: CASSYGGSGELFF. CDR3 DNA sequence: TGTGCCAGTAGTTATGGAGGGAGCGGGGAGCTGTTTTTT.

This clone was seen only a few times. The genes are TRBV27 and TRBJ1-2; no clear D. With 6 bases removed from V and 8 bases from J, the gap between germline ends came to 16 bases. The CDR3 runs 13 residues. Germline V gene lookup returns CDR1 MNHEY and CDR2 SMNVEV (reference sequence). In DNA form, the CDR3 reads TGTGCCAGCAGACCCTCCTCAACAGACGGCTACACCTTC. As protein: CASRPSSTDGYTF.

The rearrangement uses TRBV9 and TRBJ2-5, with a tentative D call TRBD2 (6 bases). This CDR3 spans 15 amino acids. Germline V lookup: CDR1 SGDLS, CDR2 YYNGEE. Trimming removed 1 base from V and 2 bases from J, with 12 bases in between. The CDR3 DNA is TGTGCCAGCAGCGTAAGAGGAGGGAATCAAGAGACCCAGTACTTC. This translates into CASSVRGGNQETQYF. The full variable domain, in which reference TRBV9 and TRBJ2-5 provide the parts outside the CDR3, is DSGVTQTPKHLITATGQRVTLRCSPRSGDLSVYWYQQSLDQGLQFLIQYYNGEERAKGNILERFSAQQFPDLHSELNLSSLELGDSALYFCASSVRGGNQETQYFGPGTRLLVL.

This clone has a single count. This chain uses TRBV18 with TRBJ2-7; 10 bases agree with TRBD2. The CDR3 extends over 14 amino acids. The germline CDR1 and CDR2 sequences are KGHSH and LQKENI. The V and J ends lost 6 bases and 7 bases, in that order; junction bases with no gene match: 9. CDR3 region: CASSQWTSGNEQYF. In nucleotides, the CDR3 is TGTGCCAGCTCCCAATGGACTAGCGGAAATGAGCAGTACTTC. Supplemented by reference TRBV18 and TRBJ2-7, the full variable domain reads NAGVMQNPRHLVRRRGQEARLRCSPMKGHSHVYWYRQLPEEGLKFMVYLQKENIIDESGMPKERFSAEFPKEGPSILRIQQVVRGDSAAYFCASSQWTSGNEQYFGPGTRLTVT.

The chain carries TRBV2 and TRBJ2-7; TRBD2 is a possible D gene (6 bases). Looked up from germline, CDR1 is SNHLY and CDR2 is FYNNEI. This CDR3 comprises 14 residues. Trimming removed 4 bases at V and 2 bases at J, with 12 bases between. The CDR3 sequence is CASSVKLAAYEQYF. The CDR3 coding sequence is TGTGCCAGCAGTGTCAAACTAGCAGCCTACGAGCAGTACTTC.

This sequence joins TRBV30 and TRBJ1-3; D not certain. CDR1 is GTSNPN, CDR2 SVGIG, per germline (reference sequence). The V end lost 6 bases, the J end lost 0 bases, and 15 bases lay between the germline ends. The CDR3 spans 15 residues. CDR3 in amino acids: CACSSGRSSGNTIYF. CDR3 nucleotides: TGTGCCTGCTCTTCGGGTAGAAGCTCTGGAAACACCATATATTTT. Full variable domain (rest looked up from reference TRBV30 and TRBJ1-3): SQTIHQWPATLVQPVGSPLSLECTVEGTSNPNLYWYRQAAGRGLQLLFYSVGIGQISSEVPQNLSASRPQDRQFILSSKKLLLSDSGFYLCACSSGRSSGNTIYFGEGSWLTVV.

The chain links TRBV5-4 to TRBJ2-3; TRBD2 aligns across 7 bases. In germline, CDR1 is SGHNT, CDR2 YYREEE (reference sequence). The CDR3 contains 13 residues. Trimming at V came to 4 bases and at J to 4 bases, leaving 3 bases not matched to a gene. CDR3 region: CASSPAGADTQYF. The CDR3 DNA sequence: TGTGCCAGCAGCCCTGCGGGAGCAGATACGCAGTATTTT.

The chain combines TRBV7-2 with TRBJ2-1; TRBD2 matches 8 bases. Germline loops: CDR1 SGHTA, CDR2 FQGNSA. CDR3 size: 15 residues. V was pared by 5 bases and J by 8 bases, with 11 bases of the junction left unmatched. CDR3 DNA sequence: TGTGCCAGCAGCCAATTAGCGGGGTTCGGGGATGAGCAGTTCTTC. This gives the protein CASSQLAGFGDEQFF.

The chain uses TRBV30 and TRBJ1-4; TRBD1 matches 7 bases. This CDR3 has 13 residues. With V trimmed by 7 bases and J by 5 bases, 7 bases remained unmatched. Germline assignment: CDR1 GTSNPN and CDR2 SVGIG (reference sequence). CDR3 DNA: TGTGCCTTACGGGACAGCATGAATGAAAAACTGTTTTTT. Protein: CALRDSMNEKLFF.

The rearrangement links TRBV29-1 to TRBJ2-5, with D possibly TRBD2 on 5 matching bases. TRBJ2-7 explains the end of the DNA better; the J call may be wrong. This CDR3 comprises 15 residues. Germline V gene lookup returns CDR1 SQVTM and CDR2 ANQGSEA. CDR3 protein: CSALDRRLSSYEQYF. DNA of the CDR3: TGCAGCGCCTTGGACCGAAGACTAAGCTCCTACGAGCAGTACTTC.

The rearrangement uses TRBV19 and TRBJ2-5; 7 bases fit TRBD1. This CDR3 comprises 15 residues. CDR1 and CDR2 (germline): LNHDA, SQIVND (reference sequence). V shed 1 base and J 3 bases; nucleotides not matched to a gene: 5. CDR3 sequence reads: CASSIAGQTKETQYF. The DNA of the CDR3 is TGTGCCAGTAGTATAGCGGGACAGACTAAAGAGACCCAGTACTTC.

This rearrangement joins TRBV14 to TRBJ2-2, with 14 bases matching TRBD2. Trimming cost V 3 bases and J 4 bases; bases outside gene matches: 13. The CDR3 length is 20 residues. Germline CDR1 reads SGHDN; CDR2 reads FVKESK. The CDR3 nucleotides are TGTGCCAGCAGCCAGAGACTAGCGGGAGGGCCATTGGGGAGCACCGGGGAGCTGTTTTTT. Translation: CASSQRLAGGPLGSTGELFF.

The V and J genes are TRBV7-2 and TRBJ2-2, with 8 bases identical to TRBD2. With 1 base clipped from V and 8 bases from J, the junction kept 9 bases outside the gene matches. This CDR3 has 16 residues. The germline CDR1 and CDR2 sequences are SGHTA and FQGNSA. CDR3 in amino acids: CASSLEGGRFGGELFF. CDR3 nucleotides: TGTGCCAGCAGCTTAGAGGGCGGGAGGTTCGGGGGGGAGCTGTTTTTT.

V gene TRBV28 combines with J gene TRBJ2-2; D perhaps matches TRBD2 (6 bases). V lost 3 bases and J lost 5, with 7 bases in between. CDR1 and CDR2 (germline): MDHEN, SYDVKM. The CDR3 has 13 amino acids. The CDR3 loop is CASSFGLTGELFF. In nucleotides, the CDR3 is TGTGCCAGCAGTTTCGGACTAACCGGGGAGCTGTTTTTT.

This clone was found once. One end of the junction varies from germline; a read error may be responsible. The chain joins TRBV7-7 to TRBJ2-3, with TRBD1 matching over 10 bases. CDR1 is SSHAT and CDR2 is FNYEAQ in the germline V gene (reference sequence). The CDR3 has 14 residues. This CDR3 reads CASSRTGGTDTQYF. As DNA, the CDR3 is TGTGCTAGCAGTCGGACAGGGGGAACAGATACGCAGTATTTT.

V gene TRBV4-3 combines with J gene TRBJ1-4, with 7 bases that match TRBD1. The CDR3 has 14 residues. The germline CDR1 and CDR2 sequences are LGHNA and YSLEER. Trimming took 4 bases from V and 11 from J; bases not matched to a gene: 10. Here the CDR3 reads CASSRGQVGGKLFF. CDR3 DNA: TGCGCCAGCAGCCGAGGACAGGTCGGTGGGAAACTGTTTTTT.

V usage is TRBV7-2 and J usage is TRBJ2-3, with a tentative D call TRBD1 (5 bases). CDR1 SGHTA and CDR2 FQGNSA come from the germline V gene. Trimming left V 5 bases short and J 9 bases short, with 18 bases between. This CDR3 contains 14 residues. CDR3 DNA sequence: TGTGCCAGCAGCCAGGACCGACAGCGTGCAACGCAGTATTTT. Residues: CASSQDRQRATQYF.

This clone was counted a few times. CDR3 amino acids: CASSDLGVNTEAFF. In nucleotides, the CDR3 is TGTGCCAGCAGTGATCTAGGAGTTAACACTGAAGCTTTCTTT. The V gene is TRBV2, the J gene TRBJ1-1; D gene uncertain. The CDR3 extends over 14 amino acids. V lost 3 bases and J 2 bases, leaving 10 bases between the germline ends. CDR1 SNHLY and CDR2 FYNNEI come from the germline V gene.

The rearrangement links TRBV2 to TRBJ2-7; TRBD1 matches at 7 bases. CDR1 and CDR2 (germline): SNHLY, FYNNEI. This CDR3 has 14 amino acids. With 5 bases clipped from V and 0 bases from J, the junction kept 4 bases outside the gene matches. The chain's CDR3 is CASSRDSTSYEQYF. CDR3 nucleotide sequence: TGTGCCAGCAGTCGGGACAGCACCTCCTACGAGCAGTACTTC.

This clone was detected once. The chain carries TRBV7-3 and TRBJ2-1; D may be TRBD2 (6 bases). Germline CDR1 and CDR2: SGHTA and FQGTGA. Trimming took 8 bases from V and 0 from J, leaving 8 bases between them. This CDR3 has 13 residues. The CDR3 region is CASAGSSYNEQFF. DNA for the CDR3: TGTGCCAGCGCCGGGAGCTCCTACAATGAGCAGTTCTTC.

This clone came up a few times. The CDR3 sequence is CASSMDSGGDYGYTF. The CDR3, as DNA: TGTGCCAGCAGCATGGACTCGGGGGGCGACTATGGCTACACCTTC. The chain couples TRBV5-6 to TRBJ1-2; tentatively, D is TRBD1 (6 bases). Germline lookup yields CDR1 SGHDT and CDR2 YYEEEE. The CDR3 has 15 residues. Trimming removed 4 bases from V and 3 bases from J, with 16 bases in between.

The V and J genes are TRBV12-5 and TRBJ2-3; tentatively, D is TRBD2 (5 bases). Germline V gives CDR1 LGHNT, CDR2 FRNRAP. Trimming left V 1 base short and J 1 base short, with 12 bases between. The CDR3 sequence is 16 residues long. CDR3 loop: CASGLAHFSGTDTQYF. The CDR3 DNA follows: TGTGCTAGTGGTTTGGCCCATTTTAGCGGCACAGATACGCAGTATTTT. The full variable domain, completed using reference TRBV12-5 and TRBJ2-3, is DARVTQTPRHKVTEMGQEVTMRCQPILGHNTVFWYRQTMMQGLELLAYFRNRAPLDDSGMPKDRFSAEMPDATLATLKIQPSEPRDSAVYFCASGLAHFSGTDTQYFGPGTRLTVL.

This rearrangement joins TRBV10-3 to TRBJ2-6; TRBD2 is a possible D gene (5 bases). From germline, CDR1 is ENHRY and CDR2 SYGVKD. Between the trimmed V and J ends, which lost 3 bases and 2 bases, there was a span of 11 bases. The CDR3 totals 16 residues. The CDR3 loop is CAISDVEGAGANVLTF. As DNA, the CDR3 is TGTGCCATCAGTGATGTTGAGGGAGCTGGGGCCAACGTCCTGACTTTC.

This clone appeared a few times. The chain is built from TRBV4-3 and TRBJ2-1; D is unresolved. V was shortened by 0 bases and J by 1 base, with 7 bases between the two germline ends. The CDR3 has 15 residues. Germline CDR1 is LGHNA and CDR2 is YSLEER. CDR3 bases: TGCGCCAGCAGCCAAGAATGGAGTTCCTACAATGAGCAGTTCTTC. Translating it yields CASSQEWSSYNEQFF.

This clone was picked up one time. The CDR3 is CASSPTGGSYEQYF. The DNA for the CDR3 is TGTGCCAGCAGCCCGACAGGGGGTAGTTACGAGCAGTACTTC. The genes are TRBV7-8 and TRBJ2-7, with TRBD1 matching over 9 bases. V was clipped by 5 bases and J by 4 bases; unmatched bases: 6. CDR1 and CDR2 from the germline V gene are SGHVS and FQNEAQ. CDR3 length: 14 residues.

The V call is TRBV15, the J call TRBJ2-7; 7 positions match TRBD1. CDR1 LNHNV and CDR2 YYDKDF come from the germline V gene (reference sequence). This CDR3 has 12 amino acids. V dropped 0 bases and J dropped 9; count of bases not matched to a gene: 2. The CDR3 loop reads CATSRDRGRQYF. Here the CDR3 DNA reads TGTGCCACCAGCAGAGACAGGGGGAGGCAGTACTTC.